The rows below give T cell receptor beta chains drawn from one sample of a study of blood T cell repertoires in COVID-19. This table comes from immunoSEQ multiplex PCR, and its TCRdb copy is limited to in-frame clones, with some not included. The sample consists of approximately 290,000 clones, 85% to 90% of them appearing once. Source material: PBMCs or T cells enriched from blood (not recorded which). Receptor source: a woman between 18 and 29 years old with acute COVID-19. Both conserved end residues are part of each CDR3. The D gene is left open where the match is weak. Only part of the rows carry a size: once, few, many, or a class if the clone is expanded.

J gene | D gene | clone size | V gene | CDR3 protein | CDR3 DNA
TRBJ2-4 | - | - | TRBV20-1 | CSASVGTGAKNIQYF | TGCAGTGCTAGTGTGGGAACAGGAGCCAAAAACATTCAGTACTTC
TRBJ1-5 | - | - | TRBV19 | CASSIGRDQPQHF | TGTGCCAGTAGTATCGGCCGGGATCAGCCCCAGCATTTT
TRBJ2-5 | - | - | TRBV21-1 | CASSKYQSQETQYF | TGTGCCAGCAGCAAATACCAGTCCCAAGAGACCCAGTACTTC
TRBJ2-1 | - | - | TRBV19 | CASSIDTGSSYNEQFF | TGTGCCAGTAGTATAGATACGGGGAGCTCCTACAATGAGCAGTTCTTC
TRBJ1-4 | - | - | TRBV9 | CASRVRRVPEKLFF | TGTGCCAGCAGGGTACGCAGGGTGCCTGAAAAACTGTTTTTT
TRBJ2-2 | - | - | TRBV9 | CASSVRQTLGELFF | TGTGCCAGCAGCGTACGACAGACCCTCGGGGAGCTGTTTTTT
TRBJ2-1 | - | - | TRBV5-1 | CASSLQGGNLFF | TGCGCCAGCAGCTTACAGGGCGGTAACCTGTTCTTC
TRBJ1-2 | TRBD1 | - | TRBV18 | CASSPLGTGDYGYTF | TGTGCCAGCTCACCCCTTGGGACAGGGGACTATGGCTACACCTTC
TRBJ1-2 | - | few | TRBV10-3 | CAISESPGNYGYTF | TGTGCCATCAGTGAGTCGCCCGGGAACTATGGCTACACCTTC
TRBJ1-1 | - | - | TRBV7-9 | CASSLIRDTEAFF | TGTGCCAGCAGCTTGATCAGGGACACTGAAGCTTTCTTT
TRBJ2-2 | TRBD2 | - | TRBV6-5 | CASSYLPGLGRGELFF | TGTGCCAGCAGTTACTTACCGGGACTAGGGCGCGGGGAGCTGTTTTTT
TRBJ1-5 | - | - | TRBV19 | CATTDSSNQPQHF | TGTGCCACCACGGACAGTAGCAATCAGCCCCAGCATTTT